The clone carrying this T cell receptor beta chain was counted ten times or more. No antigen is known for it. These data come from a study of CD8 T cells in ankylosing spondylitis. Study-level points and caveats: The clones that were linked to disease were reported to be significantly enriched in matched synovial fluid samples from ankylosing spondylitis patients. One TCR beta motif, made up of roughly eight highly homologous variants, appeared characteristic of ankylosing spondylitis blood.

TCRdb processed the 5' RACE reads anew with MiXCR; each CDR3 protein has one entry. The repertoire holds some 87,000 distinct CDR3 sequences, with around 26% as singletons. The germline CDR1 and CDR2 sequences are SGHRS and YFSETQ. The CDR3 has 13 amino acids. V shed 6 bases and J 3 bases; nucleotides not matched to a gene: 6. The chain links TRBV5-1 to TRBJ2-7; 7 bases align to TRBD1. The sample comprised blood, either unsorted or a sorted T cell fraction (not recorded which). This sequence originates from a male donor with ankylosing spondylitis or in good health (not recorded which). The CDR3 nucleotides are TGCGCCAGCACCCGGGACAGACGCTACGAGCAGTACTTC. The encoded protein is CASTRDRRYEQYF.